The following is a TCR beta chain sequence with its context. Its specificity is not known. The entry originates in a study of memory CD4+ T cells and cytomegalovirus serostatus. Trimming left V 3 bases short and J 2 bases short, with 14 bases between. Germline CDR1 GTSNPN, CDR2 SVGIG (reference sequence). The CDR3 sequence is 15 residues long. Study conclusions and caveats: About two fifths of the roughly 150 known CMV-associated TCRbeta sequences appeared in CD4+ memory. The CMV-associated TCR signature appears largely within the CD4+ memory repertoire.

The sort gate was single viable CD3+CD4+CD8-CD45RO+ cells for memory CD4+ T cells. In the authors' workflow: After removing out-of-frame reads, 2,204,828 distinct TCRbeta sequences remained. Data came from immunoSEQ multiplex PCR; TCRdb stores just in-frame clones and leaves some out. V, J and clone size are those of that table, while D and trimming were read from the DNA. In the table there are 38,000 or so clones, around 79% of which are singletons. The specimen was memory CD4+ T cells from blood. The source of this sequence is an adult in good health and CMV-seronegative. V is TRBV30 and J is TRBJ1-3; a weak D match, TRBD1 (6 bases). CDR3 residues: CAWSVGGRAGNTIYF. The CDR3, as DNA: TGTGCCTGGAGCGTAGGGGGTAGGGCTGGAAACACCATATATTTT. The complete variable domain, with remaining parts taken from reference TRBV30 and TRBJ1-3, reads SQTIHQWPATLVQPVGSPLSLECTVEGTSNPNLYWYRQAAGRGLQLLFYSVGIGQISSEVPQNLSASRPQDRQFILSSKKLLLSDSGFYLCAWSVGGRAGNTIYFGEGSWLTVV.